A single sample gave rise to the 3 T cell receptor beta chains below, sequenced in a study of T cell repertoires in cytomegalovirus infection. TCRdb used MiXCR to reprocess the reads, holding one entry per CDR3 protein. Here the sample spans approximately 97,000 distinct CDR3 sequences, about 15% being singletons. Specimen: PBMCs. Receptors were obtained from a human donor in good health (CMV status not recorded). Some clones in this sample may be carry-over from other donors' samples.

The V and J genes are TRBV2 and TRBJ1-5; D gene ambiguous. The germline CDR1 and CDR2 sequences are SNHLY and FYNNEI. Trimming left V 3 bases short and J 5 bases short, with 11 bases between. The CDR3 sequence is 14 residues long. CDR3: CASSELTRHQPQHF. DNA for the CDR3: TGTGCCAGCAGTGAGTTAACCCGCCATCAGCCCCAGCATTTT.

In its sample, this clonotype was seen many times. V is TRBV6-4 and J is TRBJ2-2; D remains unclear. CDR1 is MRHNA and CDR2 is SNTAGT in the germline V gene. CDR3 length: 14 residues. Trimming removed 4 bases from V and 2 bases from J, with 8 bases in between. CDR3 loop: CASSVRVNTGELFF. The CDR3, as DNA: TGTGCCAGCAGTGTACGGGTAAACACCGGGGAGCTGTTTTTT.

This clonotype has a count of ten or more. The rearrangement uses TRBV2 and TRBJ1-5; the D is unclear. Per germline, CDR1 SNHLY and CDR2 FYNNEI. V was pared by 4 bases and J by 5 bases, with 12 bases between. The CDR3 extends over 14 amino acids. The chain's CDR3 is CASSAWVMDQPQHF. DNA of the CDR3: TGTGCCAGCAGTGCTTGGGTAATGGATCAGCCCCAGCATTTT.